A single sample is the source of the 21 T cell receptor beta chains below, sequenced in a study of shared clonotypes between healthy human individuals. Clones were sequenced by immunoSEQ multiplex PCR, and TCRdb holds only the in-frame ones, with some missing. This table holds about 480,000 clones, 75% to 80% found once. The sequenced material came from PBMCs. The receptors shown here come from a woman in her thirties or forties in good health. Some clones in this sample may be carry-over from other donors' samples.

The chain carries TRBV7-3 and TRBJ2-1, with 9 bases aligning to TRBD1. CDR1 is SGHTA, CDR2 FQGTGA, per germline. CDR3 length: 15 residues. Unmatched junction bases numbered 7, after V lost 3 bases and J lost 7 bases. CDR3 sequence (DNA): TGTGCCAGCAGCTTTACGGACAGGGGAGGGAATGAGCAGTTCTTC. Protein sequence: CASSFTDRGGNEQFF.

The sample holds a few counts of this clone. The V gene is TRBV19, the J gene TRBJ2-1; a weak D match, TRBD1 (6 bases). This CDR3 is built from 16 residues. Germline lookup yields CDR1 LNHDA and CDR2 SQIVND (reference sequence). Trimming stripped 4 bases from V and 0 bases from J, with 13 bases between. The CDR3 region has the DNA TGTGCCAGTAGTAGGGGGCCCGGACCCTCCTACAATGAGCAGTTCTTC. Protein: CASSRGPGPSYNEQFF.

This chain links TRBV11-3 with TRBJ2-1, with 7 bases aligning to TRBD2. CDR1 and CDR2 (germline): SGHNT, YENEEA. The CDR3 totals 15 residues. Trimming at V came to 5 bases and at J to 2 bases, leaving 6 bases not matched to a gene. In nucleotides, the CDR3 is TGTGCCAGCAGCCATCGGGGGAGGGCCTACAATGAGCAGTTCTTC. Protein: CASSHRGRAYNEQFF. The whole variable domain, filled in from reference TRBV11-3 and TRBJ2-1, reads EAGVVQSPRYKIIEKKQPVAFWCNPISGHNTLYWYLQNLGQGPELLIRYENEEAVDDSQLPKDRFSAERLKGVDSTLKIQPAELGDSAVYLCASSHRGRAYNEQFFGPGTRLTVL.

V usage is TRBV28 and J usage is TRBJ1-1; D uncertain. Germline V gives CDR1 MDHEN, CDR2 SYDVKM. Trimming removed 5 bases from V and 0 bases from J, with 13 bases in between. CDR3 length: 15 amino acids. The CDR3: CASSPPGPLNTEAFF. CDR3 nucleotides: TGTGCCAGCAGTCCACCAGGACCCTTGAACACTGAAGCTTTCTTT.

This clone came up a few times. This sequence joins TRBV5-1 and TRBJ1-2; D unclear. This CDR3 has 15 residues. Trimming took 0 bases from V and 2 from J, leaving 11 bases between them. Germline CDR1 and CDR2: SGHRS and YFSETQ. The CDR3 spells CASSLDTGPNYGYTF. In nucleotides, the CDR3 is TGCGCCAGCAGCTTGGATACGGGCCCCAACTATGGCTACACCTTC.

The rearrangement links TRBV30 to TRBJ2-5, with D possibly being TRBD2 (6 bases). Germline V gene lookup returns CDR1 GTSNPN and CDR2 SVGIG (reference sequence). The length of the CDR3 is 14 residues. Trimming stripped 2 bases from V and 2 bases from J, with 12 bases between. CDR3: CAWSWWEAQETQYF. The CDR3 coding sequence is TGTGCCTGGAGTTGGTGGGAGGCACAAGAGACCCAGTACTTC.

V and J are TRBV14 and TRBJ2-5; 9 positions match TRBD2. This CDR3 has 15 residues. Per germline, CDR1 SGHDN and CDR2 FVKESK. J was trimmed by 7 bases and V by 4 bases; bases with no gene match: 10. CDR3 residues: CASSRAGGTGGTQYF. The DNA of the CDR3 is TGTGCCAGCAGCCGAGCGGGAGGTACCGGGGGGACCCAGTACTTC.

V gene TRBV7-3 combines with J gene TRBJ2-1; 9 bases fit TRBD2. Germline values: CDR1 SGHTA, CDR2 FQGTGA. The V and J ends lost 5 bases and 6 bases, in that order; junction bases with no gene match: 8. This CDR3 has 15 amino acids. The CDR3 here is CASSPLAGSPNEQFF. The DNA of the CDR3 is TGTGCCAGCAGCCCGCTAGCGGGGTCCCCCAATGAGCAGTTCTTC.

Only one count was recorded for this clone. The V and J genes are TRBV9 and TRBJ2-3, with a tentative D call TRBD2 (6 bases). The V and J ends lost 0 bases and 9 bases respectively, with 14 bases between them. CDR1 is SGDLS and CDR2 is YYNGEE in the germline V gene. The CDR3 spans 14 residues. The CDR3 loop is CASSVVERAGTQYF. The CDR3 nucleotides are TGTGCCAGCAGCGTAGTTGAGCGGGCCGGGACGCAGTATTTT. Full variable domain (rest looked up from reference TRBV9 and TRBJ2-3): DSGVTQTPKHLITATGQRVTLRCSPRSGDLSVYWYQQSLDQGLQFLIQYYNGEERAKGNILERFSAQQFPDLHSELNLSSLELGDSALYFCASSVVERAGTQYFGPGTRLTVL.

Points on this clone: A far larger clone is only one base removed, so a read error is likely. A read error is likely, as this CDR3 ends without the conserved phenylalanine or tryptophan. The rearrangement joins TRBV6-5 to TRBJ1-2; no reliable D call. The CDR3 is 14 amino acids. The germline V gene has CDR1 MNHEY and CDR2 SVGAGI. Deletions cut 6 bases from V and 8 bases from J, with 19 bases between. The CDR3 nucleotides are TGTGCCAGCAGCCTGAGGACCGCAGAAACGGGCTACACCCTC. It is translated as CASSLRTAETGYTL.

The V and J genes are TRBV6-5 and TRBJ2-5; weak D call: TRBD1 (6 bases). Trimming shortened V by 7 bases and J by 4 bases, and 13 bases separated the two germline ends. Germline CDR1 MNHEY, CDR2 SVGAGI. The CDR3 extends over 13 amino acids. This CDR3 is CASTPGVGETQYF. The CDR3 region has the DNA TGTGCCAGCACCCCAGGGGTTGGAGAGACCCAGTACTTC.

The genes are TRBV5-1 and TRBJ2-5; D may be TRBD2 (6 bases). Trimming cost V 6 bases and J 1 base, with 10 bases left between them. The CDR3 is 13 amino acids. The germline V gene has CDR1 SGHRS and CDR2 YFSETQ. CDR3 in amino acids: CASNSGVQETQYF. Here the CDR3 DNA reads TGCGCCAGCAATTCGGGGGTCCAAGAGACCCAGTACTTC.

The chain carries TRBV6-1 and TRBJ2-1; tentatively, D is TRBD2 (7 bases). V was trimmed by 8 bases and J by 5 bases, leaving 16 bases between them. Germline V gene lookup returns CDR1 MNHNS and CDR2 SASEGT. The length of the CDR3 is 14 residues. The CDR3 coding sequence is TGTGCCAGCTGGCGGGGGCGGAGTAACAATGAGCAGTTCTTC. Translated: CASWRGRSNNEQFF.

CDR3 DNA: TGTGCCAGCAGCGCGGGACTAGCGGGGAGGGAGGATACGCAGTATTTT. This sequence encodes CASSAGLAGREDTQYF. The rearrangement uses TRBV9 and TRBJ2-3; 13 bases are shared with TRBD2. Germline CDR1 SGDLS, CDR2 YYNGEE. With 3 bases clipped from V and 6 bases from J, the junction kept 7 bases outside the gene matches. The CDR3 contains 16 residues.

This chain joins TRBV11-2 and TRBJ2-3; TRBD1 is a possible D gene (5 bases). Germline V gene lookup returns CDR1 SGHAT and CDR2 FQNNGV. The ends were cut back, 2 bases at V and 5 bases at J, with 14 bases in the middle. The CDR3 covers 15 residues. The CDR3 bases are TGTGCCAGCAGCTTAATTTCCAGGGCAGTAGATACGCAGTATTTT. As protein: CASSLISRAVDTQYF. Full variable domain (outside the CDR3, taken from reference TRBV11-2 and TRBJ2-3): EAGVAQSPRYKIIEKRQSVAFWCNPISGHATLYWYQQILGQGPKLLIQFQNNGVVDDSQLPKDRFSAERLKGVDSTLKIQPAKLEDSAVYLCASSLISRAVDTQYFGPGTRLTVL.

This chain connects TRBV5-8 to TRBJ2-7; TRBD2 matches at 9 bases. Trimming cost V 0 bases and J 0 bases; bases outside gene matches: 7. Germline-derived CDR1 and CDR2 are SGHTS and YDEGEE. This CDR3 contains 17 residues. The DNA for the CDR3 is TGTGCCAGCAGCTTGGGCCTAGCGGGGCCGCTCTCCTACGAGCAGTACTTC. It encodes CASSLGLAGPLSYEQYF. Variable domain in full (rest from reference TRBV5-8 and TRBJ2-7): EAGVTQSPTHLIKTRGQQATLRCSPISGHTSVYWYQQALGLGLQFLLWYDEGEERNRGNFPPRFSGRQFPNYSSELNVNALELEDSALYLCASSLGLAGPLSYEQYFGPGTRLTVT.

V gene TRBV2 combines with J gene TRBJ1-1; no firm D call. Germline values: CDR1 SNHLY, CDR2 FYNNEI. This CDR3 has 13 residues. The ends were cut back, 7 bases at V and 2 bases at J, with 11 bases in the middle. The CDR3 protein is CASIREGNTEAFF. CDR3 DNA: TGTGCCAGCATTCGTGAGGGAAACACTGAAGCTTTCTTT.

The chain uses TRBV6-4 and TRBJ2-3, with 7 bases fitting TRBD2. The CDR3 sequence is 16 residues long. Looked up from germline, CDR1 is MRHNA and CDR2 is SNTAGT. With V trimmed by 2 bases and J by 3 bases, 8 bases remained unmatched. The CDR3 nucleotides are TGTGCCAGCAGTGACGACGTGGGAGGGCCGACAGATACGCAGTATTTT. Translated, it gives CASSDDVGGPTDTQYF.

Worth noting for this clone: This sequence is one base from a far larger clone and is likely a read error. This chain links TRBV18 with TRBJ1-1, with D perhaps matching TRBD1 (5 bases). Germline CDR1 and CDR2: KGHSH and LQKENI. The V gene lost 8 bases and the J gene lost 1 base, with 17 bases spanning the gap. The CDR3 is 15 residues long. For the CDR3, the DNA is TGTGCCAGCCCACAGATACAGGACCCGAACACTGAAGCTTTCTTT. Translation: CASPQIQDPNTEAFF.

This clone was observed a single time. Germline and junction disagree at one end, which may indicate a read error. The V call is TRBV7-7, the J call TRBJ1-1; no definite D call. The length of the CDR3 is 13 residues. The germline CDR1 and CDR2 sequences are SSHAT and FNYEAQ (reference sequence). The chain's CDR3 is CASSSTVDTEAFF. The CDR3 DNA sequence: TGTGCTAGCAGCTCGACGGTTGACACTGAAGCTTTCTTT.

This clone was counted a few times. Here the CDR3 reads CASSEGTNPDGYTF. The DNA of the CDR3 is TGTGCCAGCAGTGAGGGGACTAACCCGGACGGCTACACCTTC. This chain uses TRBV2 with TRBJ1-2, with D possibly matching TRBD1 (5 bases). The CDR3 sequence is 14 residues long. Germline CDR1 SNHLY, CDR2 FYNNEI. V was trimmed by 3 bases and J by 8 bases, leaving 16 bases between them.